Included here is one TCR beta chain sequence, with context. The target antigen is unknown. Other nucleotide sequences from this sample produce the same CDR3. This sample is drawn from a study of shared clonotypes between healthy human individuals. Overall study context: Three plates each covered CD4 naive and memory; CD8 naive two, CD8 memory one. Study-wide results and limits: Generally, naive subsets came out with larger estimated richness than memory subsets. Shared across a few donors were roughly 5% of the naive CD4 clonotypes.

Germline trimming cut 2 bases from V and 4 bases from J; bases unmatched to any gene: 4. The CDR3 has 15 residues. Germline CDR1 MNHEY, CDR2 SVGAGI. The assay was run at deep level. Produced via immunoSEQ multiplex PCR; TCRdb's table is partial and in-frame only. The data hold around 2.5 million clones, with 80% to 95% observed a single time. The rearrangement joins TRBV6-5 to TRBJ2-7; 11 bases match TRBD1. Sequences were obtained from naive CD4+ T cells from PBMCs. The sample's subset: CD45RA+ positively selected. The source of this sequence is a man between 18 and 29 years old in good health. Some clones in this sample may be carry-over from other donors' samples. For the CDR3, the DNA is TGTGCCAGCAGTTACAGGGGACAGGGGGGGTACGAGCAGTACTTC. Amino acid sequence: CASSYRGQGGYEQYF.